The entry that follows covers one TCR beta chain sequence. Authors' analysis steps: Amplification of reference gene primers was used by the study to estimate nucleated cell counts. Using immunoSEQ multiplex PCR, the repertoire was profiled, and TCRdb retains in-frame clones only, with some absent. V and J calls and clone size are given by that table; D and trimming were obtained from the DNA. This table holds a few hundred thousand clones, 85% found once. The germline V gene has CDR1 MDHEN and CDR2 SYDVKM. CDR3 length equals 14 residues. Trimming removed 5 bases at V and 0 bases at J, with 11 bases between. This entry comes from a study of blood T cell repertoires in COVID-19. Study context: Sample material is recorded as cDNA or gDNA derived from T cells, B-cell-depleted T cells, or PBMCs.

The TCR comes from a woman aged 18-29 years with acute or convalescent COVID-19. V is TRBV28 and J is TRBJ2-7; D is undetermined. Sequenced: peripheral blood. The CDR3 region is CASSEQTHSYEQYF. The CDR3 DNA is TGTGCCAGCAGTGAACAGACCCACTCCTACGAGCAGTACTTC.